This record concerns one T cell receptor beta chain sequence. The sample belongs to a study of blood T cell repertoires in COVID-19. The germline V gene has CDR1 MNHNY and CDR2 SVGAGI (reference sequence). This CDR3 region has 15 residues. V lost 10 bases to trimming and J lost 2 bases; unmatched junction nucleotides: 12. Libraries were prepared by immunoSEQ multiplex PCR; TCRdb keeps only in-frame clonotypes and omits some of them. Here the sample spans around 180,000 clones, roughly 89% being singletons. The sequenced sample was PBMCs or T cells enriched from blood (not recorded which). The receptor's source is a woman aged 40 to 55 with acute COVID-19. The chain links TRBV6-6 to TRBJ2-3; TRBD2 aligns across 7 bases. The CDR3 DNA sequence: TGTGCCACCATGGGAGGGGTTGAGAACACAGATACGCAGTATTTT. Translation: CATMGGVENTDTQYF.